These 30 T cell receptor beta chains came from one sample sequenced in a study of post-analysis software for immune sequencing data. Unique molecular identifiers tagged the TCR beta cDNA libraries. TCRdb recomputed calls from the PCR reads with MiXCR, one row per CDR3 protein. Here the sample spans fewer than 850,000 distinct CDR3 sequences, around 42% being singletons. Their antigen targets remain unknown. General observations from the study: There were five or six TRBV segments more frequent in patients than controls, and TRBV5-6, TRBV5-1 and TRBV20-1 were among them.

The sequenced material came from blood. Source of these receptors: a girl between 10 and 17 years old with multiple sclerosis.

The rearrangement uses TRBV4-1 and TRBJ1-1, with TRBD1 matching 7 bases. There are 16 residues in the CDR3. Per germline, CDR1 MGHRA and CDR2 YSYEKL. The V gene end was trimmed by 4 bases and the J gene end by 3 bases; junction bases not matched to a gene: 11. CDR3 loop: CASSPRVTGADTEAFF. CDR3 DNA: TGCGCCAGCAGCCCGCGGGTTACAGGGGCGGACACTGAAGCTTTCTTT.

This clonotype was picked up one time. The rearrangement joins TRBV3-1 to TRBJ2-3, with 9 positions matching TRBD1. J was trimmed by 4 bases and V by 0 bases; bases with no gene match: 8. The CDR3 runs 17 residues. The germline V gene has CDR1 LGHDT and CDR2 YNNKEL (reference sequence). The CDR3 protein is CASSQDRNRGLADTQYF. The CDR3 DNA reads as TGTGCCAGCAGCCAAGATCGGAACAGGGGGCTGGCAGATACGCAGTATTTT.

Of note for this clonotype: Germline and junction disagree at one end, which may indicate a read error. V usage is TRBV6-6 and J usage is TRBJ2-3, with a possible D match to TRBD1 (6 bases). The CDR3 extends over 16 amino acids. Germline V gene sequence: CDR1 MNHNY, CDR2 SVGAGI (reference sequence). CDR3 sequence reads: CASTYLRDKPTDTQYF. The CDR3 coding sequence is TGTGCCAGCACTTACCTCCGGGACAAACCCACAGATACGCAGTATTTT.

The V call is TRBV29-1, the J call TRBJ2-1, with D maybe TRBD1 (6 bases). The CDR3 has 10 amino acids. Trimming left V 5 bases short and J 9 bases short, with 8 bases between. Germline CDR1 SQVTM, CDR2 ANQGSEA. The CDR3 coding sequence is TGCAGCGTTACAGGGTTTGAGCAGTTCTTC. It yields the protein CSVTGFEQFF.

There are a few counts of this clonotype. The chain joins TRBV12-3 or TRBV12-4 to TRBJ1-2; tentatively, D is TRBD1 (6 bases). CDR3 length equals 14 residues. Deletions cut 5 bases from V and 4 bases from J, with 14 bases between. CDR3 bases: TGTGCCAGCAGTCCTACACAGGGAATCTATGGCTACACCTTC. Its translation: CASSPTQGIYGYTF.

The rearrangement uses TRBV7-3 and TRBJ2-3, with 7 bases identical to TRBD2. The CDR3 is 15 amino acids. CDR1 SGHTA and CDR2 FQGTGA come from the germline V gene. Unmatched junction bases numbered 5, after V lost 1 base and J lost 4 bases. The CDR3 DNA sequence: TGTGCCAGCAGCTTAAGCGGGAGTTCCTCAGATACGCAGTATTTT. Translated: CASSLSGSSSDTQYF.

The CDR3 DNA is TGTGCCAGCAGCTTAACTAGCGCGAGCTCCTACAATGAGCAGTTCTTC. Translating gives CASSLTSASSYNEQFF. This chain uses TRBV7-2 with TRBJ2-1; 7 positions match TRBD2. The length of the CDR3 is 16 residues. Germline CDR1 is SGHTA and CDR2 is FQGNSA. V lost 2 bases and J lost 0; bases outside the gene matches: 4.

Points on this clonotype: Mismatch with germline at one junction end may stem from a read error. Written as DNA, the CDR3 is TGTGCCAGCAGTTTAGACAGGGGTATGGGCTCCTACAATGAGCGGTTCTTC. Its translation is CASSLDRGMGSYNERFF. This sequence joins TRBV13 and TRBJ2-1, with TRBD1 identical over 8 bases. Per the germline V gene, CDR1 is PRHDT and CDR2 is FYEKMQ (reference sequence). CDR3 length: 17 amino acids.

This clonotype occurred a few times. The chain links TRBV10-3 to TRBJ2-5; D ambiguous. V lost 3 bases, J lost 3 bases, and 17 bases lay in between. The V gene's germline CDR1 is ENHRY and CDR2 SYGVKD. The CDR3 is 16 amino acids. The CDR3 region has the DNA TGTGCCATCAGTGAACTCAAAAGTTTAACTGAAGAGACCCAGTACTTC. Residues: CAISELKSLTEETQYF.

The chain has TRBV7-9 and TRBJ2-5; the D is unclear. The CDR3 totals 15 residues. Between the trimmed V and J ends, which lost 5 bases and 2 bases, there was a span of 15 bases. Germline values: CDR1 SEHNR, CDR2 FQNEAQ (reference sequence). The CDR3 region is CASSQGVGFQETQYF. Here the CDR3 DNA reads TGTGCCAGCAGCCAAGGCGTTGGGTTTCAAGAGACCCAGTACTTC. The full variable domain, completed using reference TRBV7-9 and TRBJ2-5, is DTGVSQNPRHKITKRGQNVTFRCDPISEHNRLYWYRQTLGQGPEFLTYFQNEAQLEKSRLLSDRFSAERPKGSFSTLEIQRTEQGDSAMYLCASSQGVGFQETQYFGPGTRLLVL.

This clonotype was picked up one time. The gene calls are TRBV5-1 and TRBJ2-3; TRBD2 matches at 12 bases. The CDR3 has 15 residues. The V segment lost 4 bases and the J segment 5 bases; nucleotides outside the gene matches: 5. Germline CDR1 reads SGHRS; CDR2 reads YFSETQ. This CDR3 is CASSRWTSGEDTQYF. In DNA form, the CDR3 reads TGCGCCAGCAGCCGATGGACTAGCGGGGAAGATACGCAGTATTTT.

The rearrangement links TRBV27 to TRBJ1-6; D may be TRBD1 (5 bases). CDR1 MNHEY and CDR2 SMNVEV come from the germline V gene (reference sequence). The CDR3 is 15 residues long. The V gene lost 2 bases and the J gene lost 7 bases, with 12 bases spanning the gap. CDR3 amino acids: CASSLDSLGNSPLHF. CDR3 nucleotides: TGTGCCAGCAGTTTAGACAGCCTGGGGAATTCACCCCTCCACTTT.

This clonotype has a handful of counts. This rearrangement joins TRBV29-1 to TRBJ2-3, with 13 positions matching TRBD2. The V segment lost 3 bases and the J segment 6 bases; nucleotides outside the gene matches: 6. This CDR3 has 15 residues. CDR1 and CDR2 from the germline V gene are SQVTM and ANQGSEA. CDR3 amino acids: CSVEGLAGSWDTQYF. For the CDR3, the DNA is TGCAGCGTTGAGGGACTAGCGGGAAGCTGGGATACGCAGTATTTT.

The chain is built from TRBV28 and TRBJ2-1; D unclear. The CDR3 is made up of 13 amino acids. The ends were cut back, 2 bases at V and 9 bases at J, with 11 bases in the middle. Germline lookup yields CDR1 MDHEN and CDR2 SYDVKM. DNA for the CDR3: TGTGCCAGCAGTTTAATAGCTCGTGGTGAGCAGTTCTTC. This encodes CASSLIARGEQFF. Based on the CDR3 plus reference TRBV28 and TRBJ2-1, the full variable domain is DVKVTQSSRYLVKRTGEKVFLECVQDMDHENMFWYRQDPGLGLRLIYFSYDVKMKEKGDIPEGYSVSREKKERFSLILESASTNQTSMYLCASSLIARGEQFFGPGTRLTVL.

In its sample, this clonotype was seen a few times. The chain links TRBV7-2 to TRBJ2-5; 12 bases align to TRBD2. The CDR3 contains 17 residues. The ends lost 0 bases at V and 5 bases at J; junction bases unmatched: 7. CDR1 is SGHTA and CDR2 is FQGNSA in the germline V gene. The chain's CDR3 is CASSLAGLAGRRETQYF. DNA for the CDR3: TGTGCCAGCAGCTTAGCGGGACTAGCGGGCCGCCGGGAGACCCAGTACTTC. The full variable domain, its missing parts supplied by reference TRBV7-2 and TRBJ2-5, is GAGVSQSPSNKVTEKGKDVELRCDPISGHTALYWYRQSLGQGLEFLIYFQGNSAPDKSGLPSDRFSAERTGGSVSTLTIQRTQQEDSAVYLCASSLAGLAGRRETQYFGPGTRLLVL.

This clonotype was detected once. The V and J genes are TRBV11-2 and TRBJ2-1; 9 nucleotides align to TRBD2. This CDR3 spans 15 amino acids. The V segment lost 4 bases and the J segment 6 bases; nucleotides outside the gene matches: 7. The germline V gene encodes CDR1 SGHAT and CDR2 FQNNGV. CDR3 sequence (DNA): TGTGCCAGCAGCTCTAGCGGGACTCCATGCAATGAGCAGTTCTTC. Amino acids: CASSSSGTPCNEQFF. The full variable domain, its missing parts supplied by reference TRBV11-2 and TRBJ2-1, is EAGVAQSPRYKIIEKRQSVAFWCNPISGHATLYWYQQILGQGPKLLIQFQNNGVVDDSQLPKDRFSAERLKGVDSTLKIQPAKLEDSAVYLCASSSSGTPCNEQFFGPGTRLTVL.

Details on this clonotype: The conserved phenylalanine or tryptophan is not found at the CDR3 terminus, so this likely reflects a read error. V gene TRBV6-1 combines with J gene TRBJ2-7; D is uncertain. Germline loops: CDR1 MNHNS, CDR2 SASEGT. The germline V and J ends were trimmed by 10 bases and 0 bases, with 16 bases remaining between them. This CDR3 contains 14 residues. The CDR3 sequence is CATQAKESSYEQYY. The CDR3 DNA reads TGTGCCACCCAGGCGAAGGAGAGCTCCTACGAGCAGTACTAC.

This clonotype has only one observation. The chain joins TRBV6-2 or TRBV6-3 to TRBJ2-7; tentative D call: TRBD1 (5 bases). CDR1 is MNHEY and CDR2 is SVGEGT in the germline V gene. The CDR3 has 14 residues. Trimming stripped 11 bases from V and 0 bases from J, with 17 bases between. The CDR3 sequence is CAAGQGSFSYEQYF. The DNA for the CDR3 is TGTGCCGCTGGGCAGGGCAGTTTCTCCTACGAGCAGTACTTC.

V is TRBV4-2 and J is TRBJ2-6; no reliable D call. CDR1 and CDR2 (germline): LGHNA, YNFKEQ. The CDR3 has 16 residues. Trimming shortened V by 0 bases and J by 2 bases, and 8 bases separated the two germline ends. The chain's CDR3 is CASSQDGTTGANVLTF. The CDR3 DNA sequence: TGTGCCAGCAGCCAAGATGGAACTACTGGGGCCAACGTCCTGACTTTC.

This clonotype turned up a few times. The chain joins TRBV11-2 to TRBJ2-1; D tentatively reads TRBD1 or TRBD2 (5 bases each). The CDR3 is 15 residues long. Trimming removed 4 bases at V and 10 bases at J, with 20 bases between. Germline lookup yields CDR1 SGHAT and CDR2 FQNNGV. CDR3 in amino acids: CASSSTFGAILEQFF. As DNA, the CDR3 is TGTGCCAGCAGCTCCACGTTCGGGGCCATTTTGGAGCAGTTCTTC.

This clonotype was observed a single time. The CDR3 loop is CSARSLTSGGYEQFF. For the CDR3, the DNA is TGCAGTGCTAGATCCTTGACTAGCGGGGGATATGAGCAGTTCTTC. This chain joins TRBV20-1 and TRBJ2-1; 12 positions match TRBD2. The CDR3 runs 15 residues. V gave up 2 bases and J gave up 8 bases; unmatched junction bases: 7. Germline CDR1 and CDR2: DFQATT and SNEGSKA (reference sequence).

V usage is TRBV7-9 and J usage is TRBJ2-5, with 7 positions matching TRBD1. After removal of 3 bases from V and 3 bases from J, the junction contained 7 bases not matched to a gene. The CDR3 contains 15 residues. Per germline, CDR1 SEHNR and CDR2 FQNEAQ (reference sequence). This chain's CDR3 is CASSFLTGIEETQYF. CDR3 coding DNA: TGTGCCAGCAGCTTCCTGACAGGGATTGAAGAGACCCAGTACTTC.

Written as DNA, the CDR3 is TGCAGCGCAAAGGAACGGGCAGATACGCAGTATTTT. It translates to CSAKERADTQYF. This chain links TRBV29-1 with TRBJ2-3, with D unresolved. V lost 7 bases and J 4 bases, leaving 12 bases between the germline ends. Germline CDR1 is SQVTM and CDR2 is ANQGSEA. The CDR3 sequence is 12 residues long.

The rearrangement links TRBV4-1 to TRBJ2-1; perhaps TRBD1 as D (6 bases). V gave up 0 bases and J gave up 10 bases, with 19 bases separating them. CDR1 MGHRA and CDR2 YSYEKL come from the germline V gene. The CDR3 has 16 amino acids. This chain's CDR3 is CASSQDRIGGILEQFF. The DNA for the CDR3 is TGCGCCAGCAGCCAAGATAGGATTGGGGGCATCCTAGAGCAGTTCTTC.

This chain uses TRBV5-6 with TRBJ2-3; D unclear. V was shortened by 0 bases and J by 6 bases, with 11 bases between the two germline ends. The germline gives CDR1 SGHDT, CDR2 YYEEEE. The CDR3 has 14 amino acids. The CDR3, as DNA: TGTGCCAGCAGCTTGGGTTTGTTTGCGGATACGCAGTATTTT. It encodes CASSLGLFADTQYF. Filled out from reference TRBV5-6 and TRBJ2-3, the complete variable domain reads DAGVTQSPTHLIKTRGQQVTLRCSPKSGHDTVSWYQQALGQGPQFIFQYYEEEERQRGNFPDRFSGHQFPNYSSELNVNALLLGDSALYLCASSLGLFADTQYFGPGTRLTVL.

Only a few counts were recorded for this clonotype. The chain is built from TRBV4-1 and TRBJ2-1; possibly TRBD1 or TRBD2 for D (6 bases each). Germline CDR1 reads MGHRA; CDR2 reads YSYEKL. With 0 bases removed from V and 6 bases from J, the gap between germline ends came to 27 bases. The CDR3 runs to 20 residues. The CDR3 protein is CASSQEEGGILAGAGNEQFF. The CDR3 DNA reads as TGCGCCAGCAGCCAAGAAGAGGGGGGAATACTAGCTGGGGCGGGCAATGAGCAGTTCTTC.

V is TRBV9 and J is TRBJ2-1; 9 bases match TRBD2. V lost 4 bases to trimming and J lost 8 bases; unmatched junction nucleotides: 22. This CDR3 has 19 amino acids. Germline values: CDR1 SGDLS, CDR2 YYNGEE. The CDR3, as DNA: TGTGCCAGCAGCCCACCCAGTCCCGGACTAGCTGGCGGGGGGGATGAGCAGTTCTTC. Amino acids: CASSPPSPGLAGGGDEQFF.

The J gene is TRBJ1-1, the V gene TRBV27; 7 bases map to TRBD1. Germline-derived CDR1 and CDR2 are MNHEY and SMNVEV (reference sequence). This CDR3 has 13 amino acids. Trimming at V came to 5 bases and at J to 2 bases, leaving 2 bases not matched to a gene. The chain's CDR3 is CASSRQGNTEAFF. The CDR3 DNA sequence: TGTGCCAGCAGTCGACAGGGAAACACTGAAGCTTTCTTT.

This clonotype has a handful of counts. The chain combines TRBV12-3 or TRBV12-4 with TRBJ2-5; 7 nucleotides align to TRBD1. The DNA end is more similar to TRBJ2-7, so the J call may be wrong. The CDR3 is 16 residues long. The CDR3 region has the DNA TGTGCCAGCAGTTTATGGTTGAGGGGGCCAGGGGACGAGCAGTACTTC. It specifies CASSLWLRGPGDEQYF.

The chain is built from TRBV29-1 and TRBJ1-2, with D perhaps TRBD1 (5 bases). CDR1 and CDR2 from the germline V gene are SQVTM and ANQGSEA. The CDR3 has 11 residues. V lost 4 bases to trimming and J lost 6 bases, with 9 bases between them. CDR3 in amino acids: CSVAPRDGYTF. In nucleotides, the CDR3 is TGCAGCGTTGCGCCCAGGGATGGCTACACCTTC.